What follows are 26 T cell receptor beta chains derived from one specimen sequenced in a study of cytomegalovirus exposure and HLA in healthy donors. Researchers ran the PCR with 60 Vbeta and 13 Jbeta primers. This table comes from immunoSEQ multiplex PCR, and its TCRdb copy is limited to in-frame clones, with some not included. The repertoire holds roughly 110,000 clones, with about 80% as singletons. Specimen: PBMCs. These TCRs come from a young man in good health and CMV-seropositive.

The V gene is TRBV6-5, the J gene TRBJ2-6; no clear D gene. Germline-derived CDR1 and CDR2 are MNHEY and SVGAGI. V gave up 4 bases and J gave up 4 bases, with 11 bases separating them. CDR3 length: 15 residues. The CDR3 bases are TGTGCCAGCAGTTTTAAATCCGCGGGGGCCAACGTCCTGACTTTC. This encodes CASSFKSAGANVLTF.

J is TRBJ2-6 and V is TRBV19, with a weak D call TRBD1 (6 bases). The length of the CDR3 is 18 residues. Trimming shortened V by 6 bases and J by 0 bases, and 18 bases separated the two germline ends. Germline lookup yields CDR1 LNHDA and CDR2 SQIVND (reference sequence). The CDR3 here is CASSSGHLFNSGANVLTF. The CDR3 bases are TGTGCCAGTAGCTCGGGACACCTATTTAACTCTGGGGCCAACGTCCTGACTTTC.

This chain's CDR3 is CASRDSNTEAFF. DNA of the CDR3: TGTGCCAGCAGGGACAGTAACACTGAAGCTTTCTTT. The gene calls are TRBV28 and TRBJ1-1; D possibly corresponds to TRBD1 (6 bases). V was trimmed by 6 bases and J by 2 bases, leaving 7 bases between them. CDR3 length equals 12 residues. Per germline, CDR1 MDHEN and CDR2 SYDVKM.

As DNA, the CDR3 is TGTGCCAGCAGCGTGGGCGGGGGGGCCACAGAGACCCAGTACTTC. Residues: CASSVGGGATETQYF. V and J are TRBV9 and TRBJ2-5, with 9 bases identical to TRBD2. J gave up 4 bases and V 2 bases, and 6 bases lay outside the gene matches. Germline loops: CDR1 SGDLS, CDR2 YYNGEE. The CDR3 extends over 15 amino acids.

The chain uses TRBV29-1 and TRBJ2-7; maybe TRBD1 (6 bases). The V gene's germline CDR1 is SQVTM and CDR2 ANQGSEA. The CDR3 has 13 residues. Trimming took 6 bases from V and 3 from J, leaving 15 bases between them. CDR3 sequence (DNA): TGCAGCGTCACCGGAGACAGGTTCTACGAGCAGTACTTC. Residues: CSVTGDRFYEQYF.

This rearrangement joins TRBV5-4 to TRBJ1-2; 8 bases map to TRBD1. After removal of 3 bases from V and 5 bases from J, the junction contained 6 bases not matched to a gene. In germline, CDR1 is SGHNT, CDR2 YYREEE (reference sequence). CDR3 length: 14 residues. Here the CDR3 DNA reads TGTGCCAGCAGCTGGGGGGACAGGCCGTATGGCTACACCTTC. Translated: CASSWGDRPYGYTF.

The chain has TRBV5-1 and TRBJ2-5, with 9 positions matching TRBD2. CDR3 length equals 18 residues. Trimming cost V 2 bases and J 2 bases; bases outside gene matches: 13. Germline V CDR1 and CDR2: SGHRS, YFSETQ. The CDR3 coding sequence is TGCGCCAGCAGCTTTGGGGGCTTTAGCGGGGGTCGTCAAGAGACCCAGTACTTC. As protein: CASSFGGFSGGRQETQYF.

The DNA of the CDR3 is TGTGCCAGCAGTTTTTATAGCGGGGGGGCCTACGAGCAGTACTTC. This translates into CASSFYSGGAYEQYF. The gene calls are TRBV7-2 and TRBJ2-7, with 11 positions matching TRBD2. CDR1 and CDR2 from the germline V gene are SGHTA and FQGNSA. V was pared by 6 bases and J by 2 bases, with 6 bases of the junction left unmatched. The CDR3 is 15 amino acids.

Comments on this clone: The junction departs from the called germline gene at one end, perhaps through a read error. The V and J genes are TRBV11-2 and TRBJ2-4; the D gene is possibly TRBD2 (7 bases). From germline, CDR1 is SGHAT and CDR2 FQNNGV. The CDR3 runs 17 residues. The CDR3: CASSLSGGRPFGNSQYF. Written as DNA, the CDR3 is TGTGCCAGCAGCTTGTCGGGGGGCCGACCTTTCGGGAACAGTCAGTACTTC.

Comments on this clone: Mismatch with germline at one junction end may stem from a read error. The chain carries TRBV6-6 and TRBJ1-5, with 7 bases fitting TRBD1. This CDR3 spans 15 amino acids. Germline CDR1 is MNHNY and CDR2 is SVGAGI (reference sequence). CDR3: CASGDSWNSNQPQHF. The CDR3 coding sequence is TGTGCCAGCGGGGACAGTTGGAATAGCAATCAGCCCCAACATTTT.

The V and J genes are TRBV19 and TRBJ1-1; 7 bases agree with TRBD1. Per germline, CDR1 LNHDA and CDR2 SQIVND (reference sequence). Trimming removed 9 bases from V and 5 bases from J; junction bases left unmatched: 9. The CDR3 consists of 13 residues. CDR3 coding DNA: TGTGCCAGCCTCCACAGGGGTATGACTGAAGCTTTCTTT. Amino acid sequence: CASLHRGMTEAFF. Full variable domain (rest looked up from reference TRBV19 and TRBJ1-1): DGGITQSPKYLFRKEGQNVTLSCEQNLNHDAMYWYRQDPGQGLRLIYYSQIVNDFQKGDIAEGYSVSREKKESFPLTVTSAQKNPTAFYLCASLHRGMTEAFFGQGTRLTVV.

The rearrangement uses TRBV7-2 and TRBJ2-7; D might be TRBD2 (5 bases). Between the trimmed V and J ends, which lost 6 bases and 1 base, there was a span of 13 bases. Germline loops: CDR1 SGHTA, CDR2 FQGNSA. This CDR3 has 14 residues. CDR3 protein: CASSSPDWSYEQYF. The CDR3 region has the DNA TGTGCCAGCAGTTCTCCGGACTGGTCCTACGAGCAGTACTTC. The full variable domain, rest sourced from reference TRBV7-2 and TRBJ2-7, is GAGVSQSPSNKVTEKGKDVELRCDPISGHTALYWYRQSLGQGLEFLIYFQGNSAPDKSGLPSDRFSAERTGGSVSTLTIQRTQQEDSAVYLCASSSPDWSYEQYFGPGTRLTVT.

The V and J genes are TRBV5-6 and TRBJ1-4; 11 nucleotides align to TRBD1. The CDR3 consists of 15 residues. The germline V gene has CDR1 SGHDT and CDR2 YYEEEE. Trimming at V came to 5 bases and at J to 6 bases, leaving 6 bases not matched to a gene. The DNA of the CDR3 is TGTGCCAGCAGGTCCTTGGACAGGGGGCATGAAAAACTGTTTTTT. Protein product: CASRSLDRGHEKLFF.

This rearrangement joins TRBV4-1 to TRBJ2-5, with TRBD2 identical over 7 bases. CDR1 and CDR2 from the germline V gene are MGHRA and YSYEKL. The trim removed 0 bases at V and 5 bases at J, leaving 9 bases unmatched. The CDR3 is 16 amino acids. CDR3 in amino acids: CASSQEPAGRGETQYF. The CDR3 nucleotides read TGCGCCAGCAGCCAAGAACCCGCGGGGCGGGGGGAGACCCAGTACTTC.

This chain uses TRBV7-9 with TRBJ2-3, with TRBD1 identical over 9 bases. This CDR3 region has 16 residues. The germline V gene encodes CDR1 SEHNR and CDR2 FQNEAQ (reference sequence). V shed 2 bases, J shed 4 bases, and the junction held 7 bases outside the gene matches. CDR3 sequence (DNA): TGTGCCAGCAGCTTACCTCCACAGGGGGCGGCAGATACGCAGTATTTT. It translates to CASSLPPQGAADTQYF.

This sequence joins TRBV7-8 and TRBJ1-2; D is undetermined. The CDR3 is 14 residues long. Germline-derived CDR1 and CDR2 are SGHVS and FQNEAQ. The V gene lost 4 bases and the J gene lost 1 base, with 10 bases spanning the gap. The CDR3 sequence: CASSSIRGNYGYTF. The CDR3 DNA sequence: TGTGCCAGCAGCTCAATTCGGGGTAACTATGGCTACACCTTC.

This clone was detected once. Here the CDR3 reads CASKRLAVTDTQYF. In DNA, the CDR3 is TGTGCCAGCAAGAGGTTAGCGGTGACAGATACGCAGTATTTT. This chain uses TRBV2 with TRBJ2-3, with TRBD2 as a possible D gene (6 bases). The length of the CDR3 is 14 residues. V was shortened by 7 bases and J by 3 bases, with 14 bases between the two germline ends. Germline loops: CDR1 SNHLY, CDR2 FYNNEI.

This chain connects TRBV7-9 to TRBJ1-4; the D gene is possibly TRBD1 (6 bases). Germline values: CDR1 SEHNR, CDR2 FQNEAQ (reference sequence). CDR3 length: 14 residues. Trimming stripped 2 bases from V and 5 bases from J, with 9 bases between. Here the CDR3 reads CASSLRGGNEKLFF. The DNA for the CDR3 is TGTGCCAGCAGCTTAAGGGGGGGGAATGAAAAACTGTTTTTT.

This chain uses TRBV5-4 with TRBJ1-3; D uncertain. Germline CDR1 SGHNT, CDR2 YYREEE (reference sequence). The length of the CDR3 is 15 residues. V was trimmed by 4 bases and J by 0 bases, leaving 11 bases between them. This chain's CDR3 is CASSPAQHSGNTIYF. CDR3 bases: TGTGCCAGCAGCCCGGCACAGCACTCTGGAAACACCATATATTTT.

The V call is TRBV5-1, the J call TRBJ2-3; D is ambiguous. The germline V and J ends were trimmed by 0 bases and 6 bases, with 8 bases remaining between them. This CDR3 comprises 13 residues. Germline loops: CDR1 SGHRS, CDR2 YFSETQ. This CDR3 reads CASSLAPTDTQYF. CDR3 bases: TGCGCCAGCAGCTTGGCCCCTACGGATACGCAGTATTTT.

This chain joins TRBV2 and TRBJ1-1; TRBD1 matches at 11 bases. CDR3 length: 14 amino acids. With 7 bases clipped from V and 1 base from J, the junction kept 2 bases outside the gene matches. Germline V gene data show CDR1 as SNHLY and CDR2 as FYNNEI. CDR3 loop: CASMDRGQNTEAFF. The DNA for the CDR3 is TGTGCCAGCATGGACAGGGGGCAGAACACTGAAGCTTTCTTT. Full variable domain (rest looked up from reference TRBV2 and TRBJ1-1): EPEVTQTPSHQVTQMGQEVILRCVPISNHLYFYWYRQILGQKVEFLVSFYNNEISEKSEIFDDQFSVERPDGSNFTLKIRSTKLEDSAMYFCASMDRGQNTEAFFGQGTRLTVV.

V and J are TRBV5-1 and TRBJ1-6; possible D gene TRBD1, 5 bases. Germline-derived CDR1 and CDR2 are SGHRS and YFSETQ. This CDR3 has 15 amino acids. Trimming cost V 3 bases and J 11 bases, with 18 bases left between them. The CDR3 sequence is CASSSSPEGRAPLHF. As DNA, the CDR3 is TGCGCCAGCAGCTCCTCCCCGGAGGGGAGAGCACCCCTCCACTTT.

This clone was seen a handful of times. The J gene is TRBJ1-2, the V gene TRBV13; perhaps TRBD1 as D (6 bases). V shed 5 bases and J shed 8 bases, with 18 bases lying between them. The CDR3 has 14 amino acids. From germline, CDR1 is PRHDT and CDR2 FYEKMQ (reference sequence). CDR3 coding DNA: TGTGCCAGCAGCCCACGAATCGACAGGCTGGGCTACACCTTC. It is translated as CASSPRIDRLGYTF.

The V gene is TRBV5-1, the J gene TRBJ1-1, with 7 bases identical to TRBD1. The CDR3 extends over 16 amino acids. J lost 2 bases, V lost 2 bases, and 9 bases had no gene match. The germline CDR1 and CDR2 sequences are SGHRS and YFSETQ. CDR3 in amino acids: CASSLQPTGTNTEAFF. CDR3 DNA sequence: TGCGCCAGCAGCTTACAGCCGACAGGGACCAACACTGAAGCTTTCTTT.

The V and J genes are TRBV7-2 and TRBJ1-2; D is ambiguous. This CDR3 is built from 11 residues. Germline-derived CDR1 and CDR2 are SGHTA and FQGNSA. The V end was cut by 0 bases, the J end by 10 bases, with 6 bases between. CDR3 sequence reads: CASSLARNYTF. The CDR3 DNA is TGTGCCAGCAGCTTAGCCAGGAACTACACCTTC.

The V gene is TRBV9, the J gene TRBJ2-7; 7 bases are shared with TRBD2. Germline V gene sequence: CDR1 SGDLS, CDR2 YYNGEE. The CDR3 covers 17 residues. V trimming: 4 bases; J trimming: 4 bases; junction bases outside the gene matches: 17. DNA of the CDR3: TGTGCCAGCAGCAGAAATACCGGGCGGGGGAACAAATACGAGCAGTACTTC. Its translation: CASSRNTGRGNKYEQYF.